These T cell receptor beta chains were read from a single sample in a study of CD8 T cells in ankylosing spondylitis. MiXCR, applied by TCRdb to the 5' RACE reads, yields one record per CDR3 protein. The table records a few hundred thousand distinct CDR3 sequences, roughly a tenth of them present only once. Sequenced: blood, either unsorted or a sorted T cell fraction (not recorded which). The receptors here all came from a male donor with ankylosing spondylitis or in good health (not recorded which). Both conserved end residues are part of each CDR3. Fields, in order: V gene, J gene, CDR3 length, clone size, D gene, CDR3 protein, CDR3 DNA. A D gene is named only where the DNA matches it firmly. The size entry is marked missing in some rows and otherwise reads once, few, many or a size class.

TRBV11-3	TRBJ2-7	16	few	.	CASSLDRREMSYEQYF	TGTGCCAGCAGCTTAGATCGCAGGGAAATGTCCTACGAGCAGTACTTC
TRBV5-1	TRBJ1-1	11	.	.	CASSSDIEAFF	TGCGCCAGCAGCTCGGACATTGAAGCTTTCTTT
TRBV14	TRBJ2-3	13	.	.	CASSQVWERSQYF	TGTGCCAGCAGCCAAGTCTGGGAGAGGTCGCAGTATTTT
TRBV6-5	TRBJ1-4	16	many	TRBD1	CASSYQGAGANEKLFF	TGTGCCAGCAGTTACCAGGGGGCAGGAGCTAATGAAAAACTGTTTTTT
TRBV3-1	TRBJ2-3	15	many	.	CASSQVLTSTDTQYF	TGTGCCAGCAGCCAAGTATTGACAAGCACAGATACGCAGTATTTT
TRBV24-1	TRBJ2-1	11	many	TRBD1	CATRGGGEQFF	TGTGCCACCAGAGGGGGCGGTGAGCAGTTCTTC
TRBV6-6	TRBJ1-1	12	many	.	CASSYTTGDAFF	TGTGCCAGCAGTTACACCACAGGAGACGCTTTCTTT
TRBV5-1	TRBJ1-2	21	many	TRBD1	CASSHPGTDSAGPALAYGYTF	TGCGCCAGCAGCCACCCCGGGACAGATAGTGCGGGGCCAGCATTGGCCTATGGCTACACCTTC
TRBV6-1	TRBJ2-3	13	many	.	CASRRIQVDTQYF	TGTGCCAGCAGACGCATCCAGGTGGATACGCAGTATTTT
TRBV14	TRBJ2-2	13	.	.	CASSQDLGGELFF	TGTGCCAGCAGCCAAGATCTTGGCGGGGAGCTGTTTTTT
TRBV6-2/TRBV6-3	TRBJ2-6	20	few	TRBD1	CASSYSTDQGVLPGANVLTF	TGTGCCAGCAGTTACTCAACCGATCAGGGGGTTCTTCCTGGGGCCAACGTCCTGACTTTC
TRBV5-1	TRBJ2-3	15	many	.	CASSPWTRITDTQYF	TGCGCCAGCAGCCCATGGACACGAATCACAGATACGCAGTATTTT
TRBV19	TRBJ1-2	12	few	.	CASSIMSYGYTF	TGTGCCAGTAGTATCATGTCCTATGGCTACACCTTC
TRBV12-3/TRBV12-4	TRBJ2-2	15	.	TRBD2	CASRAGGASTGELFF	TGTGCCAGCAGGGCGGGGGGGGCGAGCACCGGGGAGCTGTTTTTT